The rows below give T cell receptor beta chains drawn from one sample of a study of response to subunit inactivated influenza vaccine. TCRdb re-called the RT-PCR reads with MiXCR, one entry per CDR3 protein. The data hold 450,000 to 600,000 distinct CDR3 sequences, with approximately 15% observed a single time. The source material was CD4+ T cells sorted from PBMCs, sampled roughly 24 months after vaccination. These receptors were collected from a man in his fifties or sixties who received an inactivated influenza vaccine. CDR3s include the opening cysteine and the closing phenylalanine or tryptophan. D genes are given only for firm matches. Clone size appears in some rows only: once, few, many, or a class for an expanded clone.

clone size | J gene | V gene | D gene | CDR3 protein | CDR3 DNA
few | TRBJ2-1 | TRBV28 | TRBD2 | CASSLRGSGRALGEQFF | TGTGCCAGCAGTTTACGTGGTAGCGGGAGGGCCTTAGGGGAGCAGTTCTTC
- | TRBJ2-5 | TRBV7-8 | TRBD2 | CASSPTWTSGGRYQETQYF | TGTGCCAGCAGCCCCACCTGGACTAGCGGGGGGCGGTACCAAGAGACCCAGTACTTC
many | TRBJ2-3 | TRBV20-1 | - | CSASLPDTQYF | TGCAGTGCCTCCCTTCCAGATACGCAGTATTTT
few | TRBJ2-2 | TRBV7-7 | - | CASSQVTALTGELFF | TGTGCTAGCAGCCAAGTCACGGCGTTGACCGGGGAGCTGTTTTTT
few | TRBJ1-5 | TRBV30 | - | CAWSGEGGQPQHF | TGTGCCTGGAGTGGGGAGGGCGGGCAGCCCCAGCATTTT
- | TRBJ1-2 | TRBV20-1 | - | CSAYTGSALYGYTF | TGCAGTGCTTATACAGGGAGTGCTCTCTATGGCTACACCTTC
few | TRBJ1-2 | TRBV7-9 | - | CASSAGGSGYTF | TGTGCCAGCAGCGCCGGTGGGAGTGGCTACACCTTC
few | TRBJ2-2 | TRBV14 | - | CASSQLVNTGELFF | TGTGCCAGCAGCCAACTAGTTAACACCGGGGAGCTGTTTTTT
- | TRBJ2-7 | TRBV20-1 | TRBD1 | CSASGHRGSYEQYF | TGCAGTGCTAGCGGCCACAGGGGGTCCTACGAGCAGTACTTC
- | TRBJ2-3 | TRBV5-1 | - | CASSLDSDRTDTQYF | TGCGCCAGCAGCTTGGATAGTGACCGCACAGATACGCAGTATTTT
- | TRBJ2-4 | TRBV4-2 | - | CASSQGQAGGSKKTVLAKNIQYF | TGTGCCAGCAGCCAAGGCCAGGCGGGCGGATCAAAAAAAACAGTCTTAGCCAAAAACATTCAGTACTTC
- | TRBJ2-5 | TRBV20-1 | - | CSARDLEAVQETQYF | TGCAGTGCTAGAGATTTAGAGGCAGTCCAAGAGACCCAGTACTTC
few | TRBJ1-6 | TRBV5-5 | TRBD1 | CASSSGTENNSPLHF | TGTGCCAGCAGCTCCGGGACAGAAAATAATTCACCCCTCCACTTT
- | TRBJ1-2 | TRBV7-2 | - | CASSLTSEYGYTF | TGTGCCAGCAGCTTAACGTCAGAATATGGCTACACCTTC
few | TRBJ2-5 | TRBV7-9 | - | CASSLALNPQYF | TGTGCCAGCAGCTTAGCCCTCAACCCCCAGTACTTC
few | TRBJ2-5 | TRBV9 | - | CASSSQEGIWETQYF | TGTGCCAGCAGCTCCCAGGAAGGTATCTGGGAGACCCAGTACTTC